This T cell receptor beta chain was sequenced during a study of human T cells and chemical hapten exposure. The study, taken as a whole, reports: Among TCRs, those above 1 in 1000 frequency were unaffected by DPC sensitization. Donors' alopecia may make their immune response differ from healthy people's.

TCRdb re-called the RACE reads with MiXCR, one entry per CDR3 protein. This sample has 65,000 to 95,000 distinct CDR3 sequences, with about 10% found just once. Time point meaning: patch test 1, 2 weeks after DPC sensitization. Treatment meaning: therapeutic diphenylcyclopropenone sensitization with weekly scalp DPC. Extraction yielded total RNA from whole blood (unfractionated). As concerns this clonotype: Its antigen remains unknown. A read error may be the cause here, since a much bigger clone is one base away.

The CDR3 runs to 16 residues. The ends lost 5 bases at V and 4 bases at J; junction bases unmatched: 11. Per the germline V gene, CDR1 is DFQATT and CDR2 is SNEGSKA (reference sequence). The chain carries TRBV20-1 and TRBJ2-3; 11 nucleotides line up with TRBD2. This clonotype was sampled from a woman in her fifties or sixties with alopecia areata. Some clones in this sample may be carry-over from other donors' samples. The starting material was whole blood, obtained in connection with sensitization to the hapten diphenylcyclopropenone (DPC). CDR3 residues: CSAVQIAGGSADTQYF. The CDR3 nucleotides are TGCAGTGCTGTGCAGATAGCGGGGGGGAGTGCAGATACGCAGTATTTT.